The T cell receptor beta chain under discussion was sequenced for a study of graft-versus-host responses after intestinal transplantation. As for the study in general: Recipients uniformly received anti-thymocyte globulin induction, followed by tacrolimus and steroids for about three years. Study-wide points: GvH clones appeared in recipient marrow, some first in ileum or blood.

Clones were read by immunoSEQ multiplex PCR, and TCRdb kept only the in-frame ones, dropping some. The data show 9,500 to 13,000 clones, less than 80% seen once. To release intraepithelial and lamina propria lymphocytes, the graft tissue was processed. Trimming removed 2 bases from V and 1 base from J; junction bases left unmatched: 5. The CDR3 runs 15 residues. Germline V lookup: CDR1 SGHAT, CDR2 FQDESV (reference sequence). In this sample, this clone is large. Its specificity is not known. The TCR comes from a human patient who received an intestinal transplant, so some T cells may come from the graft donor. The material sequenced was ileum tissue, taken 23 days after intestinal transplant. The gene calls are TRBV11-1 and TRBJ2-7; TRBD1 aligns across 7 bases. The CDR3: CASSLLAGGSYEQYF. The CDR3 coding sequence is TGTGCCAGCAGCTTATTGGCAGGGGGTTCCTACGAGCAGTACTTC.